Each of the 23 T cell receptor beta chains below was sequenced from the same sample in a study of blood T cell repertoires in COVID-19. Repertoires were generated with immunoSEQ multiplex PCR, while TCRdb's copy carries only in-frame clones and drops some. This table holds about 250,000 clones, 70% to 90% found once. What was sequenced was PBMCs or T cells enriched from blood (not recorded which). Receptor source: a man aged 18 to 29 who had recovered from COVID-19.

This rearrangement joins TRBV4-2 to TRBJ1-2; possibly TRBD1 for D (6 bases). V gave up 0 bases and J gave up 5 bases, with 13 bases separating them. The CDR3 runs to 15 residues. The germline gives CDR1 LGHNA, CDR2 YNFKEQ. The CDR3 DNA follows: TGTGCCAGCAGCCAAGAAGGAGCAGGGGAATATGGCTACACCTTC. It encodes CASSQEGAGEYGYTF.

The V gene is TRBV7-9, the J gene TRBJ1-1; 7 nucleotides align to TRBD1. The germline V gene encodes CDR1 SEHNR and CDR2 FQNEAQ (reference sequence). Germline trimming cut 5 bases from V and 4 bases from J; bases unmatched to any gene: 7. The CDR3 runs to 14 residues. CDR3 nucleotides: TGTGCCAGCAGCCTCGACAGGGAGAGCACTGAAGCTTTCTTT. Encoded protein: CASSLDRESTEAFF.

This chain connects TRBV24-1 to TRBJ2-7; maybe TRBD1 (6 bases). Germline V gene lookup returns CDR1 KGHDR and CDR2 SFDVKD. The CDR3 has 13 residues. Trimming removed 6 bases at V and 3 bases at J, with 11 bases between. CDR3 in DNA: TGTGCCACCAGTAATGGACAGCGCTACGAGCAGTACTTC. It yields the protein CATSNGQRYEQYF.

The chain combines TRBV30 with TRBJ1-1, with 9 bases fitting TRBD1. This CDR3 comprises 15 residues. The germline CDR1 and CDR2 sequences are GTSNPN and SVGIG (reference sequence). With V trimmed by 4 bases and J by 4 bases, 10 bases remained unmatched. This CDR3 reads CAWTLRDRAPTEAFF. CDR3 DNA: TGTGCCTGGACCCTCCGGGACAGGGCGCCCACTGAAGCTTTCTTT.

This chain uses TRBV2 with TRBJ2-3; 7 bases are a match to TRBD2. The CDR3 totals 15 residues. The germline gives CDR1 SNHLY, CDR2 FYNNEI. Germline trimming cut 6 bases from V and 1 base from J; bases unmatched to any gene: 7. The DNA for the CDR3 is TGTGCCAGCAGCCGTAGCGGGCTACGCACAGATACGCAGTATTTT. Translation: CASSRSGLRTDTQYF.

The chain uses TRBV19 and TRBJ1-5, with 9 bases identical to TRBD1. This CDR3 is 14 amino acids long. The junction had 10 bases not matched to a gene; V was cut back by 6 bases and J by 10 bases. CDR1 and CDR2 from the germline V gene are LNHDA and SQIVND (reference sequence). The CDR3 DNA reads as TGTGCCAGTAGGGAGGGACAGGGCCTTATCCCCCAGCATTTT. Residues: CASREGQGLIPQHF.

J is TRBJ1-5 and V is TRBV19; a weak D match, TRBD1 (5 bases). From germline, CDR1 is LNHDA and CDR2 SQIVND (reference sequence). The V end was cut by 6 bases, the J end by 11 bases, with 14 bases between. This CDR3 has 12 amino acids. The CDR3 reads CASRLGGMAQHF. As DNA, the CDR3 is TGTGCCAGTAGATTGGGGGGGATGGCCCAGCATTTT.

The chain couples TRBV6-4 to TRBJ2-3, with 7 bases fitting TRBD1. Germline values: CDR1 MRHNA, CDR2 SNTAGT. Trimming cost V 9 bases and J 2 bases; bases outside gene matches: 5. This CDR3 contains 13 residues. CDR3 region: CARTGRPTDTQYF. As DNA, the CDR3 is TGTGCCAGGACAGGGCGTCCCACAGATACGCAGTATTTT.

The V call is TRBV6-5, the J call TRBJ1-1; possible D gene TRBD1, 5 bases. V was shortened by 5 bases and J by 5 bases, with 18 bases between the two germline ends. This CDR3 contains 15 residues. Germline V lookup: CDR1 MNHEY, CDR2 SVGAGI. The CDR3 loop reads CASSPRPPGITEAFF. The CDR3 DNA is TGTGCCAGCAGTCCCCGGCCCCCAGGGATAACTGAAGCTTTCTTT.

This clone was recorded a few times. This chain uses TRBV6-6 with TRBJ1-1; D remains ambiguous. The V end lost 5 bases, the J end lost 3 bases, and 10 bases lay between the germline ends. The CDR3 is 13 residues long. Germline CDR1 MNHNY, CDR2 SVGAGI (reference sequence). The DNA of the CDR3 is TGTGCCAGCAGTAAAGACATTTACACTGAAGCTTTCTTT. This encodes CASSKDIYTEAFF.

The V and J genes are TRBV6-4 and TRBJ1-2; no definite D call. V dropped 2 bases and J dropped 4 bases, with 17 bases sitting between them. Germline V gene sequence: CDR1 MRHNA, CDR2 SNTAGT. This CDR3 has 16 amino acids. DNA of the CDR3: TGTGCCAGCAGTGACGGGTACGGCAGGCACCCCTATGGCTACACCTTC. Residues: CASSDGYGRHPYGYTF.

The rearrangement links TRBV5-6 to TRBJ2-7, with D perhaps TRBD1 (6 bases). In germline, CDR1 is SGHDT, CDR2 YYEEEE. This CDR3 region has 13 residues. The V end was cut by 5 bases, the J end by 5 bases, with 14 bases between. The CDR3 DNA sequence: TGTGCCAGCAGTTTCGACAGGCTTAACGAGCAGTACTTC. It yields the protein CASSFDRLNEQYF.

The chain recombines TRBV30 with TRBJ2-1; 11 nucleotides align to TRBD2. CDR1 GTSNPN and CDR2 SVGIG come from the germline V gene (reference sequence). J gave up 10 bases and V 0 bases, and 8 bases lay outside the gene matches. The CDR3 extends over 15 amino acids. In nucleotides, the CDR3 is TGTGCCTGGAGTGTAACACTAGCGGGAGTAGGGGAGCAGTTCTTC. It specifies CAWSVTLAGVGEQFF.

The chain carries TRBV14 and TRBJ1-2, with D possibly TRBD1 on 5 matching bases. The CDR3 has 16 amino acids. V lost 0 bases and J 1 base, leaving 12 bases between the germline ends. The V gene's germline CDR1 is SGHDN and CDR2 FVKESK. CDR3 DNA sequence: TGTGCCAGCAGCCAAGAGGGACTTCTGATTAACTATGGCTACACCTTC. Translated, it gives CASSQEGLLINYGYTF.

The gene calls are TRBV27 and TRBJ1-2; no firm D call. V was shortened by 7 bases and J by 8 bases, with 23 bases between the two germline ends. Germline loops: CDR1 MNHEY, CDR2 SMNVEV (reference sequence). This CDR3 comprises 15 residues. CDR3 in DNA: TGTGCCAGCACCAAAACCAGGCGCGACATCGCGGGCTACACCTTC. Its translation: CASTKTRRDIAGYTF.

For this clone: A single base separates this from a much larger clone, so it may be a read error. The genes are TRBV6-5 and TRBJ2-2, with 10 nucleotides matching TRBD2. The V and J ends lost 6 bases and 3 bases, in that order; junction bases with no gene match: 1. This CDR3 is 14 amino acids long. Germline values: CDR1 MNHEY, CDR2 SVGAGI. For the CDR3, the DNA is TGTGCCAGCAGACTAGCGGGATACACCGGGGAGCTGTTTTTT. It is translated as CASRLAGYTGELFF.

This clone was counted at least ten times. The chain employs TRBV28 and TRBJ2-7, with 8 positions matching TRBD1. The germline V gene encodes CDR1 MDHEN and CDR2 SYDVKM. This CDR3 spans 14 amino acids. Trimming at V came to 6 bases and at J to 4 bases, leaving 8 bases not matched to a gene. The CDR3 nucleotides read TGTGCCAGCAGCCTGACAGGGGCGATGTACGAGCAGTACTTC. Encoded protein: CASSLTGAMYEQYF.

The rearrangement joins TRBV28 to TRBJ1-2, with TRBD1 matching 9 bases. This CDR3 comprises 15 residues. Germline V lookup: CDR1 MDHEN, CDR2 SYDVKM. After removal of 3 bases from V and 2 bases from J, the junction contained 4 bases not matched to a gene. CDR3 nucleotides: TGTGCCAGCAGTTTCGAGACAGGGGGGAACTATGGCTACACCTTC. Amino acids: CASSFETGGNYGYTF.

This chain joins TRBV10-3 and TRBJ1-2, with D possibly matching TRBD1 (5 bases). Germline V gene data show CDR1 as ENHRY and CDR2 as SYGVKD. This CDR3 region has 11 residues. Trimming left V 8 bases short and J 4 bases short, with 8 bases between. In DNA, the CDR3 is TGTGCCATCGGGGCAGGCTATGGCTACACCTTC. Encoded protein: CAIGAGYGYTF.

The chain combines TRBV11-2 with TRBJ1-2, with D unclear. The germline gives CDR1 SGHAT, CDR2 FQNNGV. CDR3 length: 14 amino acids. Between the trimmed V and J ends, which lost 1 base and 3 bases, there was a span of 9 bases. The CDR3 coding sequence is TGTGCCAGCAGCTTAGCGGGTGAGGACTATGGCTACACCTTC. Its translation: CASSLAGEDYGYTF.

The chain employs TRBV5-6 and TRBJ1-2; TRBD1 matches 8 bases. V was clipped by 1 base and J by 4 bases; unmatched bases: 3. Germline CDR1 is SGHDT and CDR2 is YYEEEE. This CDR3 has 14 residues. CDR3 in amino acids: CASSLSGTGYGYTF. The CDR3 DNA is TGTGCCAGCAGCTTGTCAGGGACAGGCTATGGCTACACCTTC.

J is TRBJ2-7 and V is TRBV28; TRBD1 matches at 9 bases. Unmatched junction bases numbered 4, after V lost 5 bases and J lost 2 bases. CDR1 is MDHEN and CDR2 is SYDVKM in the germline V gene. This CDR3 contains 14 residues. CDR3 in amino acids: CASSARQGAYEQYF. The CDR3, as DNA: TGTGCCAGCAGTGCCCGACAGGGGGCCTACGAGCAGTACTTC.

The chain uses TRBV19 and TRBJ2-3; no reliable D call. The V end lost 4 bases, the J end lost 6 bases, and 5 bases lay between the germline ends. Germline assignment: CDR1 LNHDA and CDR2 SQIVND (reference sequence). This CDR3 has 11 amino acids. CDR3 nucleotide sequence: TGTGCCAGTAGTACCCTGGATACGCAGTATTTT. Its translation: CASSTLDTQYF.